The present T cell receptor (beta chain) was sequenced within a study of blood T cell repertoires in COVID-19. The protocol was immunoSEQ multiplex PCR, while the TCRdb copy is restricted to in-frame clones and leaves out a portion. The profile shows about 120,000 clones, around 87% of them singletons. The CDR3 runs 16 residues. Germline CDR1 and CDR2: SGDLS and YYNGEE. With V trimmed by 0 bases and J by 0 bases, 3 bases remained unmatched. V and J are TRBV9 and TRBJ2-1, with 7 nucleotides matching TRBD2. Input material: peripheral blood. The TCR comes from a woman between 70 and 85 years old with acute or convalescent COVID-19. As DNA, the CDR3 is TGTGCCAGCAGCGTAGTGGGGGGGAGCTCCTACAATGAGCAGTTCTTC. It codes for CASSVVGGSSYNEQFF.